One sample yielded the 11 T cell receptor beta chains listed below, sequenced in a study of T cells after yellow fever vaccination. TCRdb reprocessed the 5' RACE reads via MiXCR and lists one record per CDR3 protein. The table shows 250,000 to 350,000 distinct CDR3 sequences, with 8.5% to 10% occurring only once. The material sequenced was CD4+ T cells sorted from PBMCs, taken 5 days after the yellow fever booster vaccination. The source of these receptors is a man aged 18 to 29 who received the YFV17D yellow fever vaccine.

A few counts support this clonotype. This CDR3 reads CASSQGSAPRDTQYF. The CDR3 bases are TGCGCCAGCAGCCAAGGGAGCGCCCCTCGGGATACGCAGTATTTT. This chain joins TRBV4-1 and TRBJ2-3; the D is unclear. The V end lost 1 base, the J end lost 6 bases, and 14 bases lay between the germline ends. Germline CDR1 and CDR2: MGHRA and YSYEKL. This CDR3 comprises 15 residues.

This clonotype has ten or more counts. V is TRBV18 and J is TRBJ1-1, with D possibly matching TRBD1 (5 bases). The CDR3 contains 13 residues. V was cut by 4 bases and J by 11 bases, with 17 bases left in between. CDR1 is KGHSH, CDR2 LQKENI, per germline. CDR3 in amino acids: CASSLSDTRGAFF. DNA for the CDR3: TGTGCCAGCTCACTTAGTGACACCCGGGGGGCTTTCTTT.

This clonotype was seen more than once but under ten times. The chain combines TRBV7-3 with TRBJ1-1; D is ambiguous. Germline V gene sequence: CDR1 SGHTA, CDR2 FQGTGA. The CDR3 consists of 13 residues. Deletions cut 6 bases from V and 6 bases from J, with 14 bases between. The CDR3 reads CASSSRQSAEAFF. CDR3 nucleotide sequence: TGTGCCAGCAGTTCCCGCCAGTCGGCTGAAGCTTTCTTT. Full variable domain (outside the CDR3, taken from reference TRBV7-3 and TRBJ1-1): GAGVSQTPSNKVTEKGKYVELRCDPISGHTALYWYRQSLGQGPEFLIYFQGTGAADDSGLPNDRFFAVRPEGSVSTLKIQRTERGDSAVYLCASSSRQSAEAFFGQGTRLTVV.

This clonotype appeared a few times. The V and J genes are TRBV29-1 and TRBJ1-5, with TRBD1 matching over 8 bases. J was trimmed by 7 bases and V by 6 bases; bases with no gene match: 8. Looked up from germline, CDR1 is SQVTM and CDR2 is ANQGSEA. The CDR3 contains 13 residues. CDR3 region: CSVAGGVGQPQHF. CDR3 DNA: TGCAGCGTGGCAGGGGGCGTCGGCCAGCCCCAGCATTTT.

The V gene is TRBV7-8, the J gene TRBJ1-2, with D possibly TRBD1 on 5 matching bases. CDR1 and CDR2 (germline): SGHVS, FQNEAQ. Trimming removed 4 bases at V and 8 bases at J, with 26 bases between. The CDR3 is 17 residues long. This chain's CDR3 is CASSSQGGTTGALGYTF. The CDR3 DNA is TGTGCCAGCAGCTCTCAAGGTGGCACTACAGGAGCTTTGGGCTACACCTTC.

CDR3 region: CASSQGGGQGVVSTFF. Here the CDR3 DNA reads TGCGCCAGCAGCCAAGGAGGTGGGCAGGGGGTTGTTTCGACTTTCTTT. This chain connects TRBV4-1 to TRBJ1-1; 7 bases align to TRBD1. The germline V gene has CDR1 MGHRA and CDR2 YSYEKL. Losses at the gene ends were 1 base for V and 12 bases for J; bases not matched to a gene: 17. This CDR3 is built from 16 residues.

This clonotype was counted ten times or more. This chain links TRBV6-5 with TRBJ1-1, with D unresolved. The germline CDR1 and CDR2 sequences are MNHEY and SVGAGI. This CDR3 is built from 14 residues. The ends were cut back, 0 bases at V and 4 bases at J, with 9 bases in the middle. The CDR3 is CASSYSGGSTEAFF. The DNA of the CDR3 is TGTGCCAGCAGTTACTCGGGAGGCTCCACTGAAGCTTTCTTT.

This clonotype was counted a few times. V usage is TRBV10-1 and J usage is TRBJ2-1; 7 bases match TRBD1. The CDR3 contains 14 residues. V was clipped by 8 bases and J by 7 bases; unmatched bases: 11. Germline CDR1 reads WNHNN; CDR2 reads SYGVQD (reference sequence). In DNA form, the CDR3 reads TGCGCCAGCGGTACCGGGACAGCCGTAAATGAGCAGTTCTTC. Translating gives CASGTGTAVNEQFF.

In its sample, this clonotype was seen a few times. This chain connects TRBV4-1 to TRBJ2-4; D is perhaps TRBD1 (6 bases). V lost 1 base, J lost 2 bases, and 15 bases lay in between. Looked up from germline, CDR1 is MGHRA and CDR2 is YSYEKL. CDR3 length: 17 residues. The CDR3 protein is CASSQADRSPTKNIQYF. In DNA form, the CDR3 reads TGCGCCAGCAGCCAAGCCGACAGGTCTCCTACCAAAAACATTCAGTACTTC.

The V call is TRBV24-1, the J call TRBJ1-4, with TRBD1 matching 8 bases. This CDR3 spans 14 amino acids. V shed 3 bases and J 7 bases; nucleotides not matched to a gene: 3. Germline lookup yields CDR1 KGHDR and CDR2 SFDVKD. The CDR3, as DNA: TGTGCCACCAGTGATCCCGGACAGGGTGAAAAACTGTTTTTT. It translates to CATSDPGQGEKLFF.

The V gene is TRBV7-4, the J gene TRBJ2-1; 8 bases align to TRBD1. V was clipped by 4 bases and J by 8 bases; unmatched bases: 10. The germline V gene encodes CDR1 SGHVT and CDR2 SQSDAQ. This CDR3 is built from 15 residues. CDR3 sequence reads: CASSSRQGRTDEQFF. Written as DNA, the CDR3 is TGTGCCAGCAGCTCACGACAGGGGCGCACGGATGAGCAGTTCTTC.